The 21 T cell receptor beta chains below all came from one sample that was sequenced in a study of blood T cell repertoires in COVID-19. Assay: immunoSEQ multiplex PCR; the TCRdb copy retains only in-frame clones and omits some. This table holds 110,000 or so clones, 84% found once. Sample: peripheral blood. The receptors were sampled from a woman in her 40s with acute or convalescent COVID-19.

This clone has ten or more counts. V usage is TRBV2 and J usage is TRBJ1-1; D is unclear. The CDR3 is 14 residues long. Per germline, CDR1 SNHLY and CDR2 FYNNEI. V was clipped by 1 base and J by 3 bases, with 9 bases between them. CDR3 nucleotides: TGTGCCAGCAGTGAAGAACAGTCATACACTGAAGCTTTCTTT. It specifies CASSEEQSYTEAFF.

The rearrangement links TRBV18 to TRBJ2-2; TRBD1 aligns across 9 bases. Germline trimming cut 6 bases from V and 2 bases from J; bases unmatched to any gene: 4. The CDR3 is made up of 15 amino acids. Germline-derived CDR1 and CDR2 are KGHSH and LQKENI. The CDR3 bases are TGTGCCAGCTCCGGGACAGGGTCTAACACCGGGGAGCTGTTTTTT. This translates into CASSGTGSNTGELFF.

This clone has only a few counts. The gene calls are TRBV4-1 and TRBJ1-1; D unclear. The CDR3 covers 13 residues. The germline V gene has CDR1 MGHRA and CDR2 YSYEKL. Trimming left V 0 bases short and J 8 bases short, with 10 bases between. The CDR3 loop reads CASSQDLAREAFF. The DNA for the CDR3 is TGCGCCAGCAGCCAAGACCTAGCACGGGAAGCTTTCTTT.

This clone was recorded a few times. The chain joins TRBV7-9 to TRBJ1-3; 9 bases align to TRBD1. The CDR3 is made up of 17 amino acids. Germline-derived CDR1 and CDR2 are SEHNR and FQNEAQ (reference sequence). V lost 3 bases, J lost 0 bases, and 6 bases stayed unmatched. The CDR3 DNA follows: TGTGCCAGCAGCTTGGGACAGGGACTATTCTCTGGAAACACCATATATTTT. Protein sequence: CASSLGQGLFSGNTIYF.

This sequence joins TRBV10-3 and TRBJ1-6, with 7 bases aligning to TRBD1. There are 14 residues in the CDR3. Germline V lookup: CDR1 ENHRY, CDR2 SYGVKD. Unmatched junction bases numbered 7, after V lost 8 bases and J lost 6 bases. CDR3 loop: CAIRRDSFNSPLHF. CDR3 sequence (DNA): TGTGCCATCCGCAGGGACAGTTTTAATTCACCCCTCCACTTT.

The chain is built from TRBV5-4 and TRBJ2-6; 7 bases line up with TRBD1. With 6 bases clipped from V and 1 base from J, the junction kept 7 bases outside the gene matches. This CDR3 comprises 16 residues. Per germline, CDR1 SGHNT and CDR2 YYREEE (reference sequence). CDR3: CASKAGGVSGANVLTF. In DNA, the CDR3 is TGTGCCAGCAAGGCAGGGGGTGTGTCTGGGGCCAACGTCCTGACTTTC. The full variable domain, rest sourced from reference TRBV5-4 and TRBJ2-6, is ETGVTQSPTHLIKTRGQQVTLRCSSQSGHNTVSWYQQALGQGPQFIFQYYREEENGRGNFPPRFSGLQFPNYSSELNVNALELDDSALYLCASKAGGVSGANVLTFGAGSRLTVL.

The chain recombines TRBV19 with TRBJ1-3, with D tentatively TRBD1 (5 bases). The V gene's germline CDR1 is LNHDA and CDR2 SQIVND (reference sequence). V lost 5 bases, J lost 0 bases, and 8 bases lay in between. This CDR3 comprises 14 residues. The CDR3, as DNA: TGTGCCAGTAGTCGACAGAGCTCTGGAAACACCATATATTTT. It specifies CASSRQSSGNTIYF.

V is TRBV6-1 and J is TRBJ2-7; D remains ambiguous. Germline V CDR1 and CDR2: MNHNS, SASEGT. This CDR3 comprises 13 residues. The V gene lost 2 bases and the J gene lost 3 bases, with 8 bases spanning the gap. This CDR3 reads CASSENGGYEQYF. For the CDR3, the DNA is TGTGCCAGCAGTGAAAACGGCGGCTACGAGCAGTACTTC.

The CDR3 region has the DNA TGTGCCAGCCGAGGGACTGGTGGGGAGCCCCAGCATTTT. Translation: CASRGTGGEPQHF. This chain connects TRBV12-3 or TRBV12-4 to TRBJ1-5; TRBD1 might be the D (5 bases). CDR3 length: 13 residues. Trimming shortened V by 8 bases and J by 8 bases, and 16 bases separated the two germline ends.

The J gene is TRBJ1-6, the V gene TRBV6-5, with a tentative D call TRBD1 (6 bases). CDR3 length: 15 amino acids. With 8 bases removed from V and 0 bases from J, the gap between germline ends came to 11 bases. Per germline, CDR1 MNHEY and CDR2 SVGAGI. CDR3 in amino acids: CASHQGSSYNSPLHF. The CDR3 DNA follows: TGTGCCAGCCATCAGGGGAGCTCCTATAATTCACCCCTCCACTTT.

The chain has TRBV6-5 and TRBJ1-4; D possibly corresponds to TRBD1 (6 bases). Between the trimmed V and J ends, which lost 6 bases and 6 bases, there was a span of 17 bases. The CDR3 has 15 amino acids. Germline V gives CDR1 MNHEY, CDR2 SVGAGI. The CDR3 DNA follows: TGTGCCAGCAGAGTGGGAAGGGGGTCCTATGAAAAACTGTTTTTT. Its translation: CASRVGRGSYEKLFF.

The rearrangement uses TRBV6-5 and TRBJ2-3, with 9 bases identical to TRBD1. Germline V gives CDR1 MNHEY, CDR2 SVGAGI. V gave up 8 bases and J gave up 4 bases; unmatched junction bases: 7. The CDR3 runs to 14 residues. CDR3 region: CASRGQGNADTQYF. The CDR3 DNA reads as TGTGCCAGCCGGGGACAGGGTAACGCAGATACGCAGTATTTT.

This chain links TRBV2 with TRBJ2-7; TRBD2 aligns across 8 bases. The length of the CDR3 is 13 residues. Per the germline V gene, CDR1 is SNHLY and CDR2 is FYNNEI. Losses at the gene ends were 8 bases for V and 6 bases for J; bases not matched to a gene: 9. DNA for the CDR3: TGTGCCAGCGTTGGGACTAGTAACGGCGAGCAGTACTTC. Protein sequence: CASVGTSNGEQYF.

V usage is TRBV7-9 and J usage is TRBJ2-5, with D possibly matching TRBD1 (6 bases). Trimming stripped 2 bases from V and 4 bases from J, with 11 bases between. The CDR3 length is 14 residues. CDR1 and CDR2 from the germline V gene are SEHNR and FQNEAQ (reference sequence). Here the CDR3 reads CASSLLAGVETQYF. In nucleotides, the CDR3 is TGTGCCAGCAGCTTATTGGCAGGGGTAGAGACCCAGTACTTC.

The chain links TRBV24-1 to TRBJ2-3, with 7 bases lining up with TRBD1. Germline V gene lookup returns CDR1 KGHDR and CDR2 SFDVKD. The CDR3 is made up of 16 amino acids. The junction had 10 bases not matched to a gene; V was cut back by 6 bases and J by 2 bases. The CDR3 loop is CATSPMAGGHTDTQYF. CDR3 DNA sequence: TGTGCCACCAGTCCTATGGCAGGGGGTCACACAGATACGCAGTATTTT.

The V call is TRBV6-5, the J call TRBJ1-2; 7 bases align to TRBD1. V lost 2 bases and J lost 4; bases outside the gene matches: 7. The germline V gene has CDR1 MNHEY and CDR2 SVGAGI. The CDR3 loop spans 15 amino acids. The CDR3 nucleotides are TGTGCCAGCAGTTACGGGACAGAGTCTCGCTATGGCTACACCTTC. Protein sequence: CASSYGTESRYGYTF.

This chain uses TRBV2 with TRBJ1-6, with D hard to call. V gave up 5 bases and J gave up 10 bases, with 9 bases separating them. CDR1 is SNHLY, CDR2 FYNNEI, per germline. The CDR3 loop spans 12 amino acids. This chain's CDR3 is CASSKLGSPLHF. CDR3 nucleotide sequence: TGTGCCAGCAGTAAACTAGGGTCACCCCTCCACTTT.

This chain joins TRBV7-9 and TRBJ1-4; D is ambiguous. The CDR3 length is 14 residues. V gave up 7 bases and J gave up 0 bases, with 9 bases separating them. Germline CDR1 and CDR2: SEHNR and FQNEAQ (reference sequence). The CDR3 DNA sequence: TGTGCCAGCACCCTCCGGGCAACTAATGAAAAACTGTTTTTT. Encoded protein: CASTLRATNEKLFF. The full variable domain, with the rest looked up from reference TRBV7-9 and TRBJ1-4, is DTGVSQNPRHKITKRGQNVTFRCDPISEHNRLYWYRQTLGQGPEFLTYFQNEAQLEKSRLLSDRFSAERPKGSFSTLEIQRTEQGDSAMYLCASTLRATNEKLFFGSGTQLSVL.

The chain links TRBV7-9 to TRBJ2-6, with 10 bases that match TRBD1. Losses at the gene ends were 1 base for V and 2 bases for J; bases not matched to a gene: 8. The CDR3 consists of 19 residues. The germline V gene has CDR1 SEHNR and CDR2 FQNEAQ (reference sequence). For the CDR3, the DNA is TGTGCCAGCAGCTTAGGGGCGGACAGGGGGAGAACTGGGGCCAACGTCCTGACTTTC. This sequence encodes CASSLGADRGRTGANVLTF. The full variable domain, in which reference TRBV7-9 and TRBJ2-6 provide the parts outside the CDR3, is DTGVSQNPRHKITKRGQNVTFRCDPISEHNRLYWYRQTLGQGPEFLTYFQNEAQLEKSRLLSDRFSAERPKGSFSTLEIQRTEQGDSAMYLCASSLGADRGRTGANVLTFGAGSRLTVL.

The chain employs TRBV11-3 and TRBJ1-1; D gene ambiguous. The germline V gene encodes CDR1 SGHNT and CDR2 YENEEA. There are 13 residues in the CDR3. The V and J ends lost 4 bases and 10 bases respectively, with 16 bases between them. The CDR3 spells CASSSDDGRGAFF. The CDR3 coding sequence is TGTGCCAGCAGCTCCGATGACGGGAGAGGAGCTTTCTTT.

Written as DNA, the CDR3 is TGTGCCAGCAGCTTTTCTATGAACACTGAAGCTTTCTTT. This codes for CASSFSMNTEAFF. The chain links TRBV5-6 to TRBJ1-1; D gene ambiguous. The CDR3 length is 13 residues. V was shortened by 2 bases and J by 0 bases, with 5 bases between the two germline ends. CDR1 is SGHDT, CDR2 YYEEEE, per germline.